This is a list of T cell receptor beta chains from one sample in a study of blood T cell repertoires in COVID-19. Generated by immunoSEQ multiplex PCR, the TCRdb table keeps only in-frame clones and is missing some. The sample yields 540,000 or so clones, 85% to 90% seen once. Sequencing was done on a sample of peripheral blood. These TCRs come from a woman aged 45-65 years with COVID-19, enrolled during active disease. Both conserved end residues are part of each CDR3. D genes are given only for firm matches. Size values are once, few and many counts, or a class for expanded clones, and some rows have none.

j_call v_call d_call clone_size cdr3_aa cdr3_nt
TRBJ2-5 TRBV4-1 - - CASSQELLERAQYF TGCGCCAGCAGCCAAGAACTCCTGGAGAGGGCCCAGTACTTC
TRBJ1-3 TRBV19 - - CASSILGRGAGNTIYF TGTGCCAGTAGTATTCTCGGCAGGGGAGCTGGAAACACCATATATTTT
TRBJ2-1 TRBV28 - - CASSLPAVDEQFF TGTGCCAGCAGTTTGCCGGCGGTGGATGAGCAGTTCTTC
TRBJ1-2 TRBV5-8 TRBD1 - CASSPDRVGGYTF TGTGCCAGCAGCCCTGACAGGGTTGGTGGCTACACCTTC
TRBJ1-6 TRBV5-1 - - CASSLSPGVNSPLHF TGCGCCAGCAGCTTGAGTCCAGGGGTGAATTCACCCCTCCACTTT
TRBJ2-7 TRBV5-1 - few CASSLNSPYEQYF TGCGCCAGCAGCTTAAACAGTCCCTACGAGCAGTACTTC
TRBJ2-1 TRBV3-1/TRBV3-2 TRBD2 once CASSSGLAGQRGEQFF TGTGCCAGCAGCTCGGGACTAGCGGGCCAGAGGGGAGAGCAGTTCTTC
TRBJ1-1 TRBV4-2 TRBD1 - CASSPLTGRTEAFF TGTGCCAGCAGCCCTTTGACAGGGCGGACTGAAGCTTTCTTT
TRBJ1-4 TRBV5-1 - - CASSLEGGGNEKLFF TGCGCCAGCAGCTTGGAGGGAGGGGGTAATGAAAAACTGTTTTTT
TRBJ1-1 TRBV5-1 - - CASSLVEGGHTEAFF TGCGCCAGCAGCTTGGTAGAGGGAGGCCACACTGAAGCTTTCTTT
TRBJ1-2 TRBV14 TRBD1 - CASSHSFRTGGYTF TGTGCCAGCAGCCATTCCTTCCGGACAGGAGGCTACACCTTC
TRBJ1-1 TRBV10-3 - - CAISAGGRSSHEAFF TGTGCCATCAGTGCGGGGGGGCGGTCCTCGCATGAAGCTTTCTTT
TRBJ1-1 TRBV29-1 - - CSVGEYGTEAFF TGCAGCGTTGGTGAGTATGGCACTGAAGCTTTCTTT
TRBJ2-6 TRBV9 - - CASSVVDSSGANVLTF TGTGCCAGCAGCGTAGTAGACAGCTCTGGGGCCAACGTCCTGACTTTC
TRBJ1-6 TRBV27 TRBD1 - CASSADRGASNSPLHF TGTGCCAGCAGTGCGGACAGGGGAGCCTCGAATTCACCCCTCCACTTT
TRBJ1-2 TRBV20-1 TRBD1 - CSASTGDDGYTF TGCAGTGCTAGTACAGGGGACGATGGCTACACCTTC
TRBJ2-6 TRBV19 - - CASSLNGGTGANVLTF TGTGCCAGTAGCCTCAACGGGGGTACTGGGGCCAACGTCCTGACTTTC
TRBJ1-1 TRBV29-1 TRBD1 - CSVFPQGGGTEAFF TGCAGCGTTTTCCCACAGGGGGGAGGCACTGAAGCTTTCTTT
TRBJ1-2 TRBV2 - - CASSDSGYGYTF TGTGCCAGCAGTGATTCAGGGTATGGCTACACCTTC
TRBJ1-1 TRBV5-1 - - CASSLRDLDTEAFF TGCGCCAGCAGCCTGCGGGACCTCGACACTGAAGCTTTCTTT
TRBJ2-1 TRBV9 - - CASSGQNEQFF TGTGCCAGCAGCGGCCAGAATGAGCAGTTCTTC
TRBJ2-3 TRBV5-1 TRBD2 - CASSSRLAGNTDTQYF TGCGCCAGCAGTTCCCGTCTAGCGGGGAATACAGATACGCAGTATTTT
TRBJ2-4 TRBV6-1 TRBD2 - CASSETSGSLAKNIQYF TGTGCCAGCAGTGAAACTAGCGGAAGCCTAGCCAAAAACATTCAGTACTTC
TRBJ1-2 TRBV29-1 TRBD1 - CSAAPTGSYGYTF TGCAGCGCCGCCCCGACAGGGTCCTATGGCTACACCTTC
TRBJ2-1 TRBV27 TRBD1 - CASSGQVDEQFF TGTGCCAGCAGTGGACAGGTGGATGAGCAGTTCTTC
TRBJ1-1 TRBV7-5 - - CASSPPGRGEAFF TGTGCCAGCAGCCCCCCGGGGAGGGGGGAAGCTTTCTTT
TRBJ2-1 TRBV6-5 TRBD2 - CAAGLAVSYNEQFF TGTGCCGCTGGACTAGCGGTCTCCTACAATGAGCAGTTCTTC
TRBJ1-2 TRBV6-1 - - CASSESVVGYTF TGTGCCAGCAGTGAATCGGTGGTCGGCTACACCTTC
TRBJ2-2 TRBV4-1 - - CASSQWTANTGELFF TGCGCCAGCAGCCAATGGACAGCCAACACCGGGGAGCTGTTTTTT
TRBJ1-2 TRBV19 - - CASTLRTATNYGYTF TGTGCCAGTACCCTCCGGACAGCTACTAACTATGGCTACACCTTC
TRBJ2-3 TRBV2 TRBD2 once CASSEGTRLDTQYF TGTGCCAGCAGTGAAGGGACTAGGCTCGATACGCAGTATTTT
TRBJ1-2 TRBV13 - - CASSLEGPLAGYTF TGTGCCAGCAGCTTAGAGGGGCCCTTGGCTGGCTACACCTTC
TRBJ2-7 TRBV9 TRBD1 - CASSPGQGGTYEQYF TGTGCCAGCAGCCCGGGACAGGGGGGGACCTACGAGCAGTACTTC
TRBJ2-5 TRBV5-1 - once CASSLVPLSSQETQYF TGCGCCAGCAGCTTGGTTCCCCTAAGCTCCCAAGAGACCCAGTACTTC
TRBJ1-3 TRBV3-1/TRBV3-2 - few CASSQYAGNTIYF TGTGCCAGCAGCCAATATGCTGGAAACACCATATATTTT
TRBJ1-3 TRBV29-1 - - CSAFGSSDSGNTIYF TGCAGCGCCTTCGGGTCTTCAGACTCTGGAAACACCATATATTTT
TRBJ1-1 TRBV5-5 - - CASSEQSGNSEAFF TGTGCCAGCAGCGAGCAATCAGGGAATTCTGAAGCTTTCTTT
TRBJ2-7 TRBV5-5 TRBD1 - CASSRTGEIHEQYF TGTGCCAGCAGCCGAACAGGGGAAATCCACGAGCAGTACTTC
TRBJ2-3 TRBV9 TRBD2 - CASSVVAGGEQYF TGTGCCAGCAGCGTGGTAGCGGGGGGGGAGCAGTATTTT
TRBJ1-2 TRBV7-9 TRBD1 - CASSSTGESNYGYTF TGTGCCAGCAGCTCGACAGGGGAATCGAACTATGGCTACACCTTC
TRBJ1-1 TRBV24-1 - - CATSDLYSPVVTEAFF TGTGCCACCAGTGATTTGTACTCGCCCGTAGTAACTGAAGCTTTCTTT
TRBJ1-3 TRBV30 - - CAWRTQGAGNTIYF TGTGCCTGGAGGACACAGGGCGCGGGAAACACCATATATTTT
TRBJ1-1 TRBV6-6 - - CASRTATEAFF TGTGCCAGCAGGACAGCGACTGAAGCTTTCTTT
TRBJ1-3 TRBV11-2 TRBD1 - CASSLGGGSGNTIYF TGTGCCAGCAGCCTAGGGGGCGGCTCTGGAAACACCATATATTTT
TRBJ1-2 TRBV6-5 TRBD1 - CASSRQGADGYTF TGTGCCAGCAGTCGACAGGGGGCGGATGGCTACACCTTC
TRBJ1-2 TRBV6-5 TRBD1 once CASTSGQGAGYGYTF TGTGCCAGTACCTCCGGACAGGGGGCAGGCTATGGCTACACCTTC
TRBJ1-2 TRBV20-1 - - CSATNYGYTF TGCAGTGCTACAAACTATGGCTACACCTTC
TRBJ2-5 TRBV4-1 - - CASSQDWRAQETQYF TGCGCCAGCAGCCAAGACTGGCGGGCCCAAGAGACCCAGTACTTC
TRBJ2-1 TRBV11-2 - - CASSPQGATDNEQFF TGTGCCAGCAGCCCCCAGGGTGCAACGGACAATGAGCAGTTCTTC
TRBJ1-5 TRBV4-1 - few CASSQERQGLTWQPQHF TGCGCCAGCAGCCAAGAGAGGCAGGGCTTAACATGGCAGCCCCAGCATTTT
TRBJ1-1 TRBV5-1 - - CASSLSGTPNTEAFF TGCGCCAGCAGCCTCTCCGGGACACCGAACACTGAAGCTTTCTTT
TRBJ1-5 TRBV29-1 - - CSVAIDWGRPQHF TGCAGCGTTGCTATTGATTGGGGGCGGCCCCAGCATTTT
TRBJ2-7 TRBV5-1 TRBD2 once CASAPLMAGESYEQYF TGCGCCAGCGCACCATTGATGGCGGGGGAATCTTACGAGCAGTACTTC
TRBJ2-3 TRBV5-6 TRBD2 - CASSLVPSGASTDTQYF TGTGCCAGCAGCTTGGTGCCTAGCGGGGCTAGCACAGATACGCAGTATTTT
TRBJ1-1 TRBV9 - - CASSSEREAFF TGTGCCAGCAGCTCAGAGAGGGAAGCTTTCTTT
TRBJ2-4 TRBV18 - - CASSPDSKNIQYF TGTGCCAGCTCACCAGACAGCAAAAACATTCAGTACTTC
TRBJ1-2 TRBV12-3/TRBV12-4 TRBD1 few CASSDRAGDGYTF TGTGCCAGCAGCGACAGGGCAGGTGATGGCTACACCTTC